Presented here are 10 T cell receptor beta chains from one specimen sequenced in a study of OX40 agonist ivuxolimab in advanced cancers. Assay: immunoSEQ multiplex PCR; the TCRdb copy retains only in-frame clones and omits some. The sample lists some 60,000 clones, 87% occurring once. Here the sequenced sample was CD4+ or CD8+ T cells sorted from blood, taken in a trial of the OX40 agonist ivuxolimab. These receptors were obtained from an adult with an advanced solid tumor such as melanoma, head and neck, liver or kidney cancer.

The chain links TRBV5-6 to TRBJ2-5; maybe TRBD2 (6 bases). V was trimmed by 3 bases and J by 5 bases, leaving 11 bases between them. CDR1 is SGHDT and CDR2 is YYEEEE in the germline V gene. The CDR3 has 13 amino acids. The CDR3 is CASSWDFRETQYF. CDR3 DNA sequence: TGTGCCAGCAGCTGGGACTTTAGGGAGACCCAGTACTTC.

This clone was found a few times. This chain uses TRBV13 with TRBJ2-1, with D possibly matching TRBD2 (6 bases). This CDR3 is built from 16 residues. Germline-derived CDR1 and CDR2 are PRHDT and FYEKMQ (reference sequence). The V and J ends lost 3 bases and 7 bases respectively, with 19 bases between them. In nucleotides, the CDR3 is TGTGCCAGCAGCTTTTTCGGGGGTCGTAGAATGAATGAGCAGTTCTTC. Protein sequence: CASSFFGGRRMNEQFF. Full variable domain (missing parts from reference TRBV13 and TRBJ2-1): AAGVIQSPRHLIKEKRETATLKCYPIPRHDTVYWYQQGPGQDPQFLISFYEKMQSDKGSIPDRFSAQQFSDYHSELNMSSLELGDSALYFCASSFFGGRRMNEQFFGPGTRLTVL.

The gene calls are TRBV4-3 and TRBJ2-3; D is unclear. The CDR3 totals 15 residues. Trimming took 2 bases from V and 5 from J, leaving 14 bases between them. CDR1 LGHNA and CDR2 YSLEER come from the germline V gene. The CDR3 loop is CASSQSRTVLDTQYF. Written as DNA, the CDR3 is TGCGCCAGCAGCCAATCCCGGACGGTTCTAGATACGCAGTATTTT.

The rearrangement joins TRBV5-1 to TRBJ1-3; maybe TRBD1 (5 bases). CDR3 length: 15 residues. Germline V lookup: CDR1 SGHRS, CDR2 YFSETQ. V lost 0 bases and J lost 2, with 9 bases in between. CDR3 DNA sequence: TGCGCCAGCAGCTTGGCATCAGGGCCTGGAAACACCATATATTTT. Protein sequence: CASSLASGPGNTIYF.

The V and J genes are TRBV27 and TRBJ1-5, with unresolved D. This CDR3 comprises 16 residues. Germline V gene data show CDR1 as MNHEY and CDR2 as SMNVEV (reference sequence). Trimming stripped 2 bases from V and 0 bases from J, with 11 bases between. The CDR3, as DNA: TGTGCCAGCAGTTTACCCGGGAACTATAGCAATCAGCCCCAGCATTTT. This gives the protein CASSLPGNYSNQPQHF.

J is TRBJ1-4 and V is TRBV7-6, with 7 positions matching TRBD1. This CDR3 contains 16 residues. V was pared by 3 bases and J by 4 bases, with 8 bases of the junction left unmatched. Germline CDR1 is SGHVS and CDR2 is FNYEAQ. The CDR3 is CASSFPPQGNNEKLFF. The CDR3 DNA follows: TGTGCCAGCAGCTTCCCTCCACAGGGGAATAATGAAAAACTGTTTTTT.

The rearrangement links TRBV18 to TRBJ1-1; no definite D call. Trimming cost V 3 bases and J 0 bases, with 5 bases left between them. CDR1 is KGHSH, CDR2 LQKENI, per germline. This CDR3 comprises 13 residues. The CDR3 protein is CASSPLMNTEAFF. Written as DNA, the CDR3 is TGTGCCAGCTCACCGTTGATGAACACTGAAGCTTTCTTT.

The gene calls are TRBV27 and TRBJ1-6; D gene uncertain. The CDR3 consists of 14 residues. Trimming left V 11 bases short and J 8 bases short, with 19 bases between. The germline CDR1 and CDR2 sequences are MNHEY and SMNVEV (reference sequence). The DNA of the CDR3 is TGTGCCGCCAAATGGCGGGGTCGGGATTCACCCCTCCACTTT. Protein product: CAAKWRGRDSPLHF.

J is TRBJ1-3 and V is TRBV7-9; no clear D gene. Trimming cost V 3 bases and J 2 bases, with 8 bases left between them. CDR1 is SEHNR, CDR2 FQNEAQ, per germline (reference sequence). The CDR3 sequence is 14 residues long. In DNA, the CDR3 is TGTGCCAGCAGCTTTAGCCAGCCTGGAAACACCATATATTTT. Translating it yields CASSFSQPGNTIYF.

This chain joins TRBV5-1 and TRBJ1-2; D is perhaps TRBD1 (5 bases). CDR1 is SGHRS and CDR2 is YFSETQ in the germline V gene. Between the trimmed V and J ends, which lost 0 bases and 2 bases, there was a span of 11 bases. The CDR3 has 15 residues. The CDR3 region has the DNA TGCGCCAGCAGCTTGGACGGGGCGACGAACTATGGCTACACCTTC. Residues: CASSLDGATNYGYTF.